This T cell receptor beta chain stems from a study of T-cell memory formation after mild COVID-19. Overall study findings and caveats: Later expanders leaned CD4+, whereas clones that contracted between day 15 and 85 were balanced CD4/CD8. Nothing showed for sure that second-wave clones peaking on day 37 were SARS-CoV-2 specific.

This clonotype was found a few times. The antigen is unknown. Each CDR3 protein is one row after TCRdb ran MiXCR on the 5' RACE reads. The profile shows fewer than 350,000 distinct CDR3 sequences, about a sixth of them singletons. The CDR3 length is 15 residues. Trimming shortened V by 4 bases and J by 0 bases, and 11 bases separated the two germline ends. Germline values: CDR1 SGHRS, CDR2 YFSETQ. The receptor was derived from a man aged 18 to 30 who had mild COVID-19 (a few samples of this study predate the infection). Cell type and time point are not known. The genes are TRBV5-1 and TRBJ1-3; D gene uncertain. Sequencing used PBMCs or a T cell subset sorted from them (not recorded which). The chain's CDR3 is CASSPGESSGNTIYF. The CDR3 DNA follows: TGCGCCAGCAGCCCGGGAGAGAGCTCTGGAAACACCATATATTTT.